This passage covers 17 T cell receptor beta chains from one sample sequenced in a study of CD8 T cells in Susac syndrome. With random hexamers, roughly 0.45 to 1 ug RNA was reverse transcribed. TCRdb fed the immunoSEQ multiplex PCR reads into MiXCR, producing one record per CDR3 protein. The data contain 95,000 to 150,000 distinct CDR3 sequences, just under 95% of them singletons. The sequenced sample consisted of CD8+ T cells from PBMCs. Receptors were obtained from a human donor with Susac syndrome.

V gene TRBV4-3 combines with J gene TRBJ1-1; a possible D gene is TRBD1 (6 bases). Per the germline V gene, CDR1 is LGHNA and CDR2 is YSLEER. The CDR3 covers 14 residues. V gave up 1 base and J gave up 6 bases, with 12 bases separating them. The chain's CDR3 is CASSQGSQGPEAFF. Written as DNA, the CDR3 is TGCGCCAGCAGCCAAGGTTCACAGGGCCCTGAAGCTTTCTTT.

The chain recombines TRBV12-3 or TRBV12-4 with TRBJ2-5; 9 bases agree with TRBD2. The V and J ends lost 3 bases and 2 bases, in that order; junction bases with no gene match: 4. The length of the CDR3 is 15 residues. The chain's CDR3 is CASSLEAGGQETQYF. Written as DNA, the CDR3 is TGTGCCAGCAGTTTGGAGGCGGGGGGGCAAGAGACCCAGTACTTC.

V usage is TRBV18 and J usage is TRBJ2-5; D is ambiguous. CDR3 length: 15 residues. The V gene lost 2 bases and the J gene lost 1 base, with 11 bases spanning the gap. CDR1 and CDR2 from the germline V gene are KGHSH and LQKENI. Here the CDR3 reads CASSPMVPPQETQYF. The DNA of the CDR3 is TGTGCCAGCTCACCAATGGTGCCCCCCCAAGAGACCCAGTACTTC.

The chain carries TRBV19 and TRBJ1-2; the match to TRBD1 covers 7 bases. The CDR3 runs 16 residues. CDR1 is LNHDA and CDR2 is SQIVND in the germline V gene (reference sequence). After removal of 3 bases from V and 4 bases from J, the junction contained 11 bases not matched to a gene. CDR3 bases: TGTGCCAGTAGTATCTCCCCCGCGGGACAGAGCTATGGCTACACCTTC. This sequence encodes CASSISPAGQSYGYTF.

This chain uses TRBV29-1 with TRBJ2-2, with D hard to call. Germline V gene lookup returns CDR1 SQVTM and CDR2 ANQGSEA. This CDR3 comprises 13 residues. V was pared by 7 bases and J by 0 bases, with 9 bases between. The CDR3 DNA reads as TGCAGCGCCCCAGCCGCGAACACCGGGGAGCTGTTTTTT. Its protein is CSAPAANTGELFF.

V usage is TRBV7-9 and J usage is TRBJ1-1; the D is unclear. CDR3 length equals 12 residues. Deletions cut 5 bases from V and 11 bases from J, with 15 bases between. Germline CDR1 and CDR2: SEHNR and FQNEAQ (reference sequence). The chain's CDR3 is CASSPMGAEAFF. The CDR3 nucleotides are TGTGCCAGCAGCCCCATGGGCGCGGAGGCTTTCTTT.

The chain couples TRBV27 to TRBJ1-5, with unresolved D. The CDR3 is made up of 13 amino acids. CDR1 and CDR2 (germline): MNHEY, SMNVEV (reference sequence). V was pared by 3 bases and J by 8 bases, with 11 bases between. The CDR3 protein is CASSFSFLEPQHF. DNA of the CDR3: TGTGCCAGCAGTTTTTCCTTTCTGGAGCCCCAGCATTTT.

CDR3 sequence: CSVEMLTFSGGEQYF. For the CDR3, the DNA is TGCAGCGTTGAAATGCTCACCTTTTCAGGGGGGGAGCAGTACTTC. The chain combines TRBV29-1 with TRBJ2-7; possibly TRBD1 for D (7 bases). V lost 2 bases and J lost 7, with 21 bases in between. Germline CDR1 is SQVTM and CDR2 is ANQGSEA. The CDR3 contains 15 residues.

The chain joins TRBV7-2 to TRBJ2-1; no definite D call. This CDR3 spans 15 amino acids. V was trimmed by 0 bases and J by 6 bases, leaving 12 bases between them. Germline CDR1 SGHTA, CDR2 FQGNSA. The CDR3 sequence is CASSLAPQVPNEQFF. CDR3 sequence (DNA): TGTGCCAGCAGCTTAGCCCCACAAGTACCCAATGAGCAGTTCTTC. Together with reference TRBV7-2 and TRBJ2-1, the CDR3 gives the full variable domain: GAGVSQSPSNKVTEKGKDVELRCDPISGHTALYWYRQSLGQGLEFLIYFQGNSAPDKSGLPSDRFSAERTGGSVSTLTIQRTQQEDSAVYLCASSLAPQVPNEQFFGPGTRLTVL.

The V call is TRBV15, the J call TRBJ2-2; no reliable D call. Germline V gene lookup returns CDR1 LNHNV and CDR2 YYDKDF (reference sequence). This CDR3 comprises 15 residues. Trimming stripped 5 bases from V and 1 base from J, with 11 bases between. CDR3 residues: CATSPPLENTGELFF. As DNA, the CDR3 is TGTGCCACCAGCCCTCCTCTCGAGAACACCGGGGAGCTGTTTTTT.

The chain employs TRBV9 and TRBJ2-1; a weak D match, TRBD2 (7 bases). Trimming shortened V by 0 bases and J by 2 bases, and 12 bases separated the two germline ends. CDR3 length: 16 amino acids. CDR1 and CDR2 from the germline V gene are SGDLS and YYNGEE. DNA for the CDR3: TGTGCCAGCAGCGTAGCGGAGGGGGGGGCCTACAATGAGCAGTTCTTC. This encodes CASSVAEGGAYNEQFF.

This chain links TRBV20-1 with TRBJ1-1; 8 positions match TRBD1. Germline V gene sequence: CDR1 DFQATT, CDR2 SNEGSKA (reference sequence). The V segment lost 0 bases and the J segment 0 bases; nucleotides outside the gene matches: 9. The CDR3 covers 17 residues. CDR3 DNA: TGCAGTGCTAGAGATAGGGGACAGGTTTCCATGAACACTGAAGCTTTCTTT. It is translated as CSARDRGQVSMNTEAFF.

This chain joins TRBV29-1 and TRBJ2-5; D gene uncertain. V lost 2 bases and J lost 0, with 7 bases in between. The CDR3 spans 13 residues. CDR1 is SQVTM, CDR2 ANQGSEA, per germline. CDR3 sequence (DNA): TGCAGCGTTGAACAGTTGTACCAAGAGACCCAGTACTTC. It is translated as CSVEQLYQETQYF.

The J gene is TRBJ2-7, the V gene TRBV20-1, with TRBD1 matching over 9 bases. Germline CDR1 reads DFQATT; CDR2 reads SNEGSKA (reference sequence). J was trimmed by 7 bases and V by 2 bases; bases with no gene match: 6. CDR3 size: 13 residues. CDR3 residues: CSARPRDRAEQYF. CDR3 DNA sequence: TGCAGTGCTAGACCCCGGGACAGGGCGGAGCAGTACTTC.

The chain couples TRBV29-1 to TRBJ1-2; possibly TRBD1 for D (5 bases). Germline-derived CDR1 and CDR2 are SQVTM and ANQGSEA. Deletions cut 6 bases from V and 6 bases from J, with 23 bases between. The CDR3 spans 15 residues. In DNA, the CDR3 is TGCAGCGTGACCGGGACCGCCCTTTCCGTGGATGGCTACACCTTC. It codes for CSVTGTALSVDGYTF.

This clonotype was found once. The gene calls are TRBV20-1 and TRBJ2-5, with D perhaps being TRBD1 or TRBD2 (5 bases each). Germline loops: CDR1 DFQATT, CDR2 SNEGSKA (reference sequence). Trimming pared 4 bases from V and 2 bases from J, leaving 17 bases between. The CDR3 spans 15 residues. The DNA for the CDR3 is TGCAGTGCTACTCCGGGACGGATTACTCAAGAGACCCAGTACTTC. Its protein is CSATPGRITQETQYF.

In its sample, this clonotype was seen a few times. The CDR3 bases are TGTGCCAGCAGCTTTAGCGGGGGGTCCTACGAGCAGTACTTC. Residues: CASSFSGGSYEQYF. The chain combines TRBV11-2 with TRBJ2-7, with 10 nucleotides matching TRBD2. This CDR3 is 14 amino acids long. Germline V gene data show CDR1 as SGHAT and CDR2 as FQNNGV. V shed 3 bases and J 1 base; nucleotides not matched to a gene: 0.